This T cell receptor beta chain was identified during a study of blood T cell repertoires in COVID-19. Data came from immunoSEQ multiplex PCR; TCRdb stores just in-frame clones and leaves some out. In the table there are around 150,000 clones, approximately 80% of which are singletons. This clone was observed a few times. Germline loops: CDR1 MNHEY, CDR2 SMNVEV (reference sequence). The CDR3 sequence is 13 residues long. Trimming removed 6 bases at V and 0 bases at J, with 8 bases between. The chain carries TRBV27 and TRBJ1-2; D perhaps matches TRBD1 (5 bases). The receptor was derived from a woman in her sixties with active or convalescent COVID-19. The sequencing input was peripheral blood. The CDR3 DNA reads TGTGCCAGCAGGACAGTAGCTAACTATGGCTACACCTTC. Translation gives CASRTVANYGYTF.